The clone carrying this T cell receptor (beta chain) was seen repeatedly, ten times or more. Libraries used roughly 19,000 to 1,100,000 sorted naive CD8 T cells and 10%, 30% or 50% RNA input. V shed 6 bases and J shed 0 bases, with 6 bases lying between them. Germline V gene sequence: CDR1 MNHEY, CDR2 SMNVEV (reference sequence). The CDR3 length is 13 residues. One entry per CDR3 protein, called by TCRdb with MiXCR from the PCR reads. The data contain around 43,000 distinct CDR3 sequences, 15% to 20% of them singletons. The sample originates from a study of molecular identifiers for immune sequencing clone quantification. Study-wide background: Sequencing covered four of five parts into which replicate RNA from around 20,000 or 100,000 naive CD8 cells was split.

This clonotype was sampled from a human donor in good health. Some libraries in this study had Jurkat cell RNA spiked in. The V and J genes are TRBV27 and TRBJ2-4; unclear D gene. The sample was naive CD8+ T cells from blood, with Jurkat cell RNA spiked in. As for subset: FACS-sorted CD8+CD4-CCR7+CD45RA+ naive T cells. DNA for the CDR3: TGTGCCAGCAGCATTCAAGCCAAAAACATTCAGTACTTC. The encoded protein is CASSIQAKNIQYF.